This T cell receptor (beta chain) was recorded in a study of blood T cell repertoires in COVID-19. TCRdb's table, derived via immunoSEQ multiplex PCR, lists solely in-frame clones and lacks some. The sample comprises about 120,000 clones, roughly four fifths of which are singletons, and 12% rests with the top ten. The TCR was taken from a human donor in a cohort sampled during active COVID-19. Specimen: peripheral blood.

The CDR3 reads CASSLDGQASYGYTF. The CDR3, as DNA: TGTGCCAGCAGCTTAGACGGACAGGCCTCCTATGGCTACACCTTC. This sequence joins TRBV7-2 and TRBJ1-2, with 7 bases matching TRBD1. The CDR3 contains 15 residues. The ends lost 1 base at V and 4 bases at J; junction bases unmatched: 6. Looked up from germline, CDR1 is SGHTA and CDR2 is FQGNSA.